The source of this T cell receptor (beta chain) is a study of T cells in tuberculosis. Germline assignment: CDR1 SGHRS and CDR2 YFSETQ. V dropped 6 bases and J dropped 3; count of bases not matched to a gene: 13. CDR3 length equals 18 residues. Time point denoted: new active TB diagnosis, blood taken before or within 7 days of starting treatment. The assay was immunoSEQ multiplex PCR, and TCRdb's table has in-frame clones only and misses some. The sample consists of about 37,000 clones, less than 95% of them appearing once. Sequenced here: PBMCs, sampled at tuberculosis diagnosis. The V call is TRBV5-1, the J call TRBJ2-1; 12 bases agree with TRBD2. The sequence derives from an adult with tuberculosis. Here the CDR3 reads CASTQIGLAGTIYNEQFF. CDR3 sequence (DNA): TGCGCCAGCACCCAAATCGGACTAGCGGGGACCATCTACAATGAGCAGTTCTTC.